The rows below give T cell receptor beta chains drawn from one sample of a study of PD-1 blockade in classical Hodgkin lymphoma. Sequenced by immunoSEQ multiplex PCR; TCRdb stores in-frame clones only, minus some. The table lists over 6,000 clones, roughly 80% of them singletons. The sequencing used peripheral blood mononuclear cells (PBMCs), collected at baseline. These receptors came from a human donor with classical Hodgkin lymphoma. The CDR3 runs from the conserved cysteine through the conserved F or W. A D gene is named only where the DNA matches it firmly. Part of the rows lack a size; the others show once, few, many or a class for expanded clones.

len	d_gene	v_gene	abundance	j_gene	CDR3nt	CDR3aa
13	.	TRBV5-1	.	TRBJ2-1	TGCGCCAGCAGCTTTGAGCGGTACAATGAGCAGTTCTTC	CASSFERYNEQFF
13	.	TRBV27	.	TRBJ1-2	TGTGCCAGCAGTTTATCACCAGGGGATGGCTACACCTTC	CASSLSPGDGYTF
20	TRBD2	TRBV4-3	.	TRBJ2-1	TGCGCCAGCAGCCAAGATGGTGGACTAGCGGGTTTTTTTGGAAACAATGAGCAGTTCTTC	CASSQDGGLAGFFGNNEQFF
15	TRBD2	TRBV10-1	.	TRBJ2-1	TGCGCCAGCAGTAGGGTAGCGGGAGATTACAATGAGCAGTTCTTC	CASSRVAGDYNEQFF
14	.	TRBV18	.	TRBJ2-3	TGTGCCAGCTCACCCGCCATGGGCTCAGATACGCAGTATTTT	CASSPAMGSDTQYF
13	.	TRBV13	.	TRBJ1-2	TGTGCCAGCAGTGAAAAGGGAGGACATGGCTACACCTTC	CASSEKGGHGYTF
15	.	TRBV18	.	TRBJ1-4	TGTGCCAGCTCACCACGTGGAAGTACTAATGAAAAACTGTTTTTT	CASSPRGSTNEKLFF
14	.	TRBV7-3	.	TRBJ2-2	TGTGCCAGCAGCTTATCCCCGAACACCGGGGAGCTGTTTTTT	CASSLSPNTGELFF
15	TRBD2	TRBV19	.	TRBJ2-1	TGTGCCAGTAGTATGGGAGGGGAACCCTACAATGAGCAGTTCTTC	CASSMGGEPYNEQFF
12	.	TRBV10-3	.	TRBJ1-1	TGTGCCATCTCTCGGTCGAACACTGAAGCTTTCTTT	CAISRSNTEAFF
13	.	TRBV29-1	.	TRBJ1-1	TGCAGCGCGACGGGACGGGGGAACACTGAAGCTTTCTTT	CSATGRGNTEAFF
11	.	TRBV5-4	few	TRBJ1-2	TGTGCCAGCAGCTTAACAGGGCGCTACACCTTC	CASSLTGRYTF
9	.	TRBV30	.	TRBJ1-2	TGTGCCCTTAACCCTGGCTACACCTTC	CALNPGYTF